One and the same sample provided the 2 T cell receptor beta chains below, sequenced in a study of T-cell memory formation after mild COVID-19. TCRdb re-called the 5' RACE reads through MiXCR, storing one row per CDR3 protein. Of about 200,000 distinct CDR3 sequences listed, about 9.2% are singletons. What was sequenced was PBMCs or a T cell subset sorted from them (not recorded which). The receptors were sampled from a young man who had mild COVID-19 (a few samples of this study predate the infection). Cell type and time point are not known.

The table lists this clonotype with a few counts. The chain uses TRBV20-1 and TRBJ2-3; TRBD2 matches at 12 bases. CDR1 is DFQATT, CDR2 SNEGSKA, per germline (reference sequence). V lost 2 bases, J lost 4 bases, and 4 bases stayed unmatched. This CDR3 comprises 15 residues. The CDR3 nucleotides read TGCAGTGCTAGACGAGCTAGCGGGGGGGCAGATACGCAGTATTTT. Residues: CSARRASGGADTQYF.

This clonotype was found many times. This chain connects TRBV20-1 to TRBJ2-5; 9 bases are a match to TRBD2. Germline V gene data show CDR1 as DFQATT and CDR2 as SNEGSKA (reference sequence). The CDR3 is made up of 16 amino acids. Trimming removed 5 bases from V and 4 bases from J; junction bases left unmatched: 14. The CDR3 DNA reads as TGCAGTGCTGCAGCGGGGGGTCGAGAGAGGTCAGAGACCCAGTACTTC. Translation: CSAAAGGRERSETQYF.